This passage covers 26 T cell receptor beta chains from one sample sequenced in a study of shared clonotypes between healthy human individuals. The method was immunoSEQ multiplex PCR; TCRdb's version includes in-frame clones alone and lacks a portion of them. The data show about 320,000 clones, over 75% seen once. The material sequenced was memory CD8+ T cells sorted from blood. Sample subset: CD45RO+ cells pooled with CCR7-negative TemRA cells. The receptors here all came from a young man in good health.

V is TRBV5-7 and J is TRBJ2-2, with D possibly being TRBD2 (5 bases). TRBV5-7 is marked as an open reading frame, function uncertain. V lost 2 bases, J lost 4 bases, and 9 bases lay in between. The CDR3 sequence is 14 residues long. CDR3 sequence (DNA): TGTGCCAGCAGCTTCCGTGAGGGCACCGGGGAGCTGTTTTTT. Translated: CASSFREGTGELFF.

The chain has TRBV5-5 and TRBJ2-2; D unclear. The CDR3 extends over 15 amino acids. Germline assignment: CDR1 SGHKS and CDR2 YYEKEE (reference sequence). Trimming pared 4 bases from V and 3 bases from J, leaving 13 bases between. The CDR3 here is CASSHVVFDTGELFF. The DNA of the CDR3 is TGTGCCAGCAGCCACGTAGTCTTCGACACCGGGGAGCTGTTTTTT.

This chain uses TRBV2 with TRBJ2-7; a weak D match, TRBD2 (5 bases). CDR1 is SNHLY, CDR2 FYNNEI, per germline. V was shortened by 11 bases and J by 2 bases, with 19 bases between the two germline ends. This CDR3 region has 14 residues. CDR3 region: CAVQEETGTYEQYF. CDR3 DNA sequence: TGTGCCGTTCAGGAGGAGACGGGAACCTACGAGCAGTACTTC.

The CDR3 protein is CAYGWETGRTDTQYF. The CDR3 DNA reads as TGTGCCTATGGATGGGAGACAGGGCGCACAGATACGCAGTATTTT. The rearrangement links TRBV30 to TRBJ2-3; TRBD1 matches 7 bases. CDR1 and CDR2 (germline): GTSNPN, SVGIG (reference sequence). The V segment lost 7 bases and the J segment 1 base; nucleotides outside the gene matches: 11. CDR3 length: 15 residues.

V and J are TRBV27 and TRBJ1-1; D remains ambiguous. Trimming cost V 8 bases and J 8 bases, with 15 bases left between them. The germline V gene has CDR1 MNHEY and CDR2 SMNVEV (reference sequence). CDR3 length: 12 amino acids. This CDR3 is CASAEAGGEAFF. The CDR3, as DNA: TGTGCCAGCGCGGAGGCAGGCGGGGAAGCTTTCTTT.

The chain recombines TRBV7-9 with TRBJ2-7, with D hard to call. CDR3 length: 14 amino acids. Trimming left V 5 bases short and J 5 bases short, with 16 bases between. Germline CDR1 and CDR2: SEHNR and FQNEAQ (reference sequence). The chain's CDR3 is CASSPDTGEDEQYF. The CDR3 nucleotides are TGTGCCAGCAGCCCAGACACCGGTGAGGACGAGCAGTACTTC.

The chain joins TRBV13 to TRBJ2-5; 8 positions match TRBD1. The V segment lost 4 bases and the J segment 2 bases; nucleotides outside the gene matches: 3. CDR3 length: 14 residues. Germline assignment: CDR1 PRHDT and CDR2 FYEKMQ (reference sequence). CDR3 sequence reads: CASSSDRGQETQYF. CDR3 DNA sequence: TGTGCCAGCAGCTCCGACAGGGGACAAGAGACCCAGTACTTC.

The chain uses TRBV10-3 and TRBJ2-6; 8 bases map to TRBD2. Germline V gene data show CDR1 as ENHRY and CDR2 as SYGVKD. The CDR3 sequence is 17 residues long. V gave up 10 bases and J gave up 0 bases; unmatched junction bases: 11. CDR3 nucleotide sequence: TGTGCCACCTCGGGGGGGCGAAAACACTCTGGGGCCAACGTCCTGACTTTC. Protein sequence: CATSGGRKHSGANVLTF.

The V call is TRBV2, the J call TRBJ1-1; a weak D match, TRBD1 (5 bases). V was cut by 6 bases and J by 6 bases, with 14 bases left in between. This CDR3 spans 13 amino acids. Germline V gene lookup returns CDR1 SNHLY and CDR2 FYNNEI. The CDR3 sequence is CASRDIFGAEAFF. The CDR3 nucleotides read TGTGCCAGCAGGGACATATTTGGGGCTGAAGCTTTCTTT. The whole variable domain, filled in from reference TRBV2 and TRBJ1-1, reads EPEVTQTPSHQVTQMGQEVILRCVPISNHLYFYWYRQILGQKVEFLVSFYNNEISEKSEIFDDQFSVERPDGSNFTLKIRSTKLEDSAMYFCASRDIFGAEAFFGQGTRLTVV.

CDR3 in amino acids: CASTPGQGPYEQYF. The DNA of the CDR3 is TGTGCCAGCACCCCGGGACAGGGTCCCTACGAGCAGTACTTC. The gene calls are TRBV28 and TRBJ2-7; 9 bases are shared with TRBD1. V dropped 7 bases and J dropped 2; count of bases not matched to a gene: 6. The CDR3 sequence is 14 residues long. Looked up from germline, CDR1 is MDHEN and CDR2 is SYDVKM.

The rearrangement joins TRBV13 to TRBJ2-2; a weak D match, TRBD1 (6 bases). V lost 2 bases and J 7 bases, leaving 11 bases between the germline ends. The V gene's germline CDR1 is PRHDT and CDR2 FYEKMQ (reference sequence). CDR3 length equals 14 residues. CDR3 loop: CASSLFRGGGELFF. CDR3 in DNA: TGTGCCAGCAGCTTATTCCGAGGGGGCGGGGAGCTGTTTTTT.

J is TRBJ1-1 and V is TRBV29-1; D is undetermined. Per germline, CDR1 SQVTM and CDR2 ANQGSEA. The CDR3 totals 13 residues. The CDR3 region is CSAYGEWGTEAFF. The DNA of the CDR3 is TGCAGTGCCTATGGGGAGTGGGGCACTGAAGCTTTCTTT.

The V gene is TRBV30, the J gene TRBJ2-3; D is perhaps TRBD1 (6 bases). The CDR3 contains 15 residues. Germline CDR1 reads GTSNPN; CDR2 reads SVGIG (reference sequence). The V end was cut by 3 bases, the J end by 2 bases, with 15 bases between. CDR3 in amino acids: CAWRWAGANTDTQYF. The DNA for the CDR3 is TGTGCCTGGAGGTGGGCAGGGGCGAACACAGATACGCAGTATTTT.

The chain is built from TRBV27 and TRBJ1-5, with 10 bases aligning to TRBD1. In germline, CDR1 is MNHEY, CDR2 SMNVEV (reference sequence). This CDR3 spans 14 amino acids. V shed 2 bases, J shed 13 bases, and the junction held 8 bases outside the gene matches. CDR3 in DNA: TGTGCCAGCAGTTTAAGGACAGGGGGGTCGACTCAGCATTTT. Translated, it gives CASSLRTGGSTQHF.

This chain connects TRBV29-1 to TRBJ2-5; TRBD2 agrees at 9 bases. This CDR3 comprises 15 residues. With 0 bases clipped from V and 4 bases from J, the junction kept 6 bases outside the gene matches. Germline CDR1 SQVTM, CDR2 ANQGSEA. The CDR3 DNA sequence: TGCAGCGTTGAAGATGGAGTTAGCGGGGGAGAGACCCAGTACTTC. This codes for CSVEDGVSGGETQYF.

This chain connects TRBV10-3 to TRBJ2-5; no clear D gene. V shed 6 bases and J shed 2 bases, with 7 bases lying between them. CDR1 and CDR2 (germline): ENHRY, SYGVKD. The CDR3 runs to 12 residues. In DNA, the CDR3 is TGTGCCATCAGCGCGAATCAAGAGACCCAGTACTTC. Translation: CAISANQETQYF.

This chain connects TRBV7-6 to TRBJ2-1, with D tentatively TRBD2 (6 bases). The CDR3 is made up of 15 amino acids. The germline V gene has CDR1 SGHVS and CDR2 FNYEAQ. V shed 0 bases and J shed 9 bases, with 15 bases lying between them. The CDR3 is CASSLAAGSAGEQFF. The CDR3 DNA sequence: TGTGCCAGCAGCTTAGCCGCCGGGAGCGCCGGTGAGCAGTTCTTC.

This chain connects TRBV27 to TRBJ1-2; 10 bases are shared with TRBD1. The CDR3 consists of 15 residues. Losses at the gene ends were 5 bases for V and 6 bases for J; bases not matched to a gene: 9. Germline loops: CDR1 MNHEY, CDR2 SMNVEV (reference sequence). CDR3 in DNA: TGTGCCAGCAGTGGCCTTTCGGACAGGGGGAATGGCTACACCTTC. Amino acid sequence: CASSGLSDRGNGYTF.

The chain joins TRBV7-6 to TRBJ1-3; D unresolved. In germline, CDR1 is SGHVS, CDR2 FNYEAQ. The CDR3 sequence is 17 residues long. Trimming shortened V by 4 bases and J by 0 bases, and 16 bases separated the two germline ends. Written as DNA, the CDR3 is TGTGCCAGCAGCTCAGGAGGCCCAAGATTCTCTGGAAACACCATATATTTT. It codes for CASSSGGPRFSGNTIYF.

About this clone: At one of its ends the junction is not consistent with the germline gene, which may arise from a read error. The CDR3 DNA sequence: TGCGCCAGCAGCCAGACAGGGAACGCCGGGGAGCTGTTTTTT. Residues: CASSQTGNAGELFF. The genes are TRBV4-3 and TRBJ2-2; 7 bases are a match to TRBD1. Germline CDR1 LGHNA, CDR2 YSLEER. CDR3 length equals 14 residues.

This rearrangement joins TRBV7-9 to TRBJ1-5; possible D gene TRBD1, 5 bases. The CDR3 runs to 14 residues. In germline, CDR1 is SEHNR, CDR2 FQNEAQ (reference sequence). Trimming removed 2 bases from V and 5 bases from J, with 10 bases in between. The DNA of the CDR3 is TGTGCCAGCAGCTTAAGGGGAATGGATCAGCCCCAGCATTTT. Translating it yields CASSLRGMDQPQHF.

This chain connects TRBV7-9 to TRBJ2-4, with 8 bases aligning to TRBD2. CDR3 length equals 16 residues. Germline V gives CDR1 SEHNR, CDR2 FQNEAQ (reference sequence). V lost 1 base and J lost 5; bases outside the gene matches: 7. The CDR3 loop reads CASSLGREGGENIQYF. Here the CDR3 DNA reads TGTGCCAGCAGCTTAGGCCGGGAGGGCGGAGAAAACATTCAGTACTTC. The full variable domain, completed using reference TRBV7-9 and TRBJ2-4, is DTGVSQNPRHKITKRGQNVTFRCDPISEHNRLYWYRQTLGQGPEFLTYFQNEAQLEKSRLLSDRFSAERPKGSFSTLEIQRTEQGDSAMYLCASSLGREGGENIQYFGAGTRLSVL.

The rearrangement uses TRBV4-1 and TRBJ2-1, with D perhaps TRBD1 or TRBD2 (5 bases each). With 4 bases removed from V and 8 bases from J, the gap between germline ends came to 9 bases. Germline CDR1 MGHRA, CDR2 YSYEKL. The CDR3 is made up of 12 amino acids. CDR3 protein: CASSRTGHEQFF. CDR3 bases: TGCGCCAGCAGCCGGACGGGGCATGAGCAGTTCTTC.

J is TRBJ1-4 and V is TRBV2; possibly TRBD1 for D (5 bases). Germline assignment: CDR1 SNHLY and CDR2 FYNNEI. The CDR3 covers 15 residues. Deletions cut 3 bases from V and 6 bases from J, with 14 bases between. The CDR3 reads CASSEAGGVHEKLFF. In DNA form, the CDR3 reads TGTGCCAGCAGTGAGGCGGGGGGTGTCCATGAAAAACTGTTTTTT.

The chain is built from TRBV28 and TRBJ2-3, with D possibly TRBD1 on 5 matching bases. With 3 bases removed from V and 2 bases from J, the gap between germline ends came to 9 bases. The CDR3 contains 14 residues. Germline CDR1 MDHEN, CDR2 SYDVKM. The CDR3, as DNA: TGTGCCAGCAGTTTCAGGGTACACACAGATACGCAGTATTTT. Protein product: CASSFRVHTDTQYF. The whole variable domain, remainder taken from reference TRBV28 and TRBJ2-3, is DVKVTQSSRYLVKRTGEKVFLECVQDMDHENMFWYRQDPGLGLRLIYFSYDVKMKEKGDIPEGYSVSREKKERFSLILESASTNQTSMYLCASSFRVHTDTQYFGPGTRLTVL.

The V gene is TRBV14, the J gene TRBJ2-7; 7 nucleotides match TRBD1. This CDR3 has 15 residues. Germline V gene sequence: CDR1 SGHDN, CDR2 FVKESK. Germline trimming cut 2 bases from V and 2 bases from J; bases unmatched to any gene: 6. This CDR3 reads CASSQTGQPTYEQYF. CDR3 DNA: TGTGCCAGCAGCCAAACGGGACAGCCGACCTACGAGCAGTACTTC. The whole variable domain, remainder taken from reference TRBV14 and TRBJ2-7, is EAGVTQFPSHSVIEKGQTVTLRCDPISGHDNLYWYRRVMGKEIKFLLHFVKESKQDESGMPNNRFLAERTGGTYSTLKVQPAELEDSGVYFCASSQTGQPTYEQYFGPGTRLTVT.